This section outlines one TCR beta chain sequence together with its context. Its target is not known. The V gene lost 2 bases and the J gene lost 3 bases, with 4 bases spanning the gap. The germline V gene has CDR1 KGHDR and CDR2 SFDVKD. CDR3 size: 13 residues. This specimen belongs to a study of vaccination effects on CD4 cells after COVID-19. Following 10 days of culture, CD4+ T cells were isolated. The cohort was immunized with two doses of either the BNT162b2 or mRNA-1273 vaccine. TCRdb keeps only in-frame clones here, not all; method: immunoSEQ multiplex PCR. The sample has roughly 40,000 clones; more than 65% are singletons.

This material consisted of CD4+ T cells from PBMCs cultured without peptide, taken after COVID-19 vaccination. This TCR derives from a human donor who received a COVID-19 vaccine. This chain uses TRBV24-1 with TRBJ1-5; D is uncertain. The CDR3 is CATSDSNNQPQHF. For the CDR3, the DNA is TGTGCCACCAGTGATTCAAACAATCAGCCCCAGCATTTT.